The sequence of this T cell receptor beta chain was determined in a study of blood T cell repertoires in COVID-19. At the level of the study: Researchers got acute and convalescent COVID-19 samples from the United States, Italy and Spain. Nucleic acid was either cDNA or gDNA, and it came from T cells, B-cell-depleted T cells, or PBMCs.

In the authors' workflow: Reference gene primer amplification gave estimated nucleated cell counts. The assay was immunoSEQ multiplex PCR, and TCRdb's table has in-frame clones only and misses some. That table furnishes V, J and clone size, whereas the DNA furnished D and trimming. The table has under 200,000 clones, about nine tenths seen once. Per the germline V gene, CDR1 is KGHSH and CDR2 is LQKENI. There are 15 residues in the CDR3. V lost 3 bases, J lost 4 bases, and 13 bases lay in between. J is TRBJ2-1 and V is TRBV18; D might be TRBD2 (6 bases). This TCR came from a man in his fifties or sixties with acute or convalescent COVID-19. Input material: peripheral blood. CDR3 protein: CASSPRAGTYNEQFF. CDR3 DNA sequence: TGTGCCAGCTCACCGAGGGCCGGGACTTACAATGAGCAGTTCTTC.